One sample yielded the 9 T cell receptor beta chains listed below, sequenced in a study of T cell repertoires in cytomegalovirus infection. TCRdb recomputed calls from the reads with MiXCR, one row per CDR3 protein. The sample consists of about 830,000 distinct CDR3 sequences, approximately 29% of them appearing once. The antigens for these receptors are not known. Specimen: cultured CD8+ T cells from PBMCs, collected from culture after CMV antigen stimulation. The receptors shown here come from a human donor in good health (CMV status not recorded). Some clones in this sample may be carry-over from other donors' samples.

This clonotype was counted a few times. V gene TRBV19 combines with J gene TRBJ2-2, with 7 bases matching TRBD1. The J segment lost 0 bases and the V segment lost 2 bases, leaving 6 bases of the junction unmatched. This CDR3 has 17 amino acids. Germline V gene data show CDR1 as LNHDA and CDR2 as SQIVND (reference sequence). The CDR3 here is CASSIPRDSSNTGELFF. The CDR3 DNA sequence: TGTGCCAGTAGTATACCACGGGACAGTTCGAACACCGGGGAGCTGTTTTTT.

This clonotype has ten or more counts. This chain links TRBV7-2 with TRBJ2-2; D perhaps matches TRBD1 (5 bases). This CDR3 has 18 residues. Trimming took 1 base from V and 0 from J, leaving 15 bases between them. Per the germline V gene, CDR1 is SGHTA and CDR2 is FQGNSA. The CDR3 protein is CASSLVGVASANTGELFF. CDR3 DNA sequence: TGTGCCAGCAGCTTAGTAGGGGTTGCCTCGGCGAACACCGGGGAGCTGTTTTTT.

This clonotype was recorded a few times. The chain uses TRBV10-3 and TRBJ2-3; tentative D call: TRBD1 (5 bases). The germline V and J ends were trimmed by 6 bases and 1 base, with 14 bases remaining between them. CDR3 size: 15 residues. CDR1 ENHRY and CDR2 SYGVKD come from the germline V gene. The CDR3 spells CAIRPTRVGTDTQYF. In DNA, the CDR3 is TGTGCCATCAGACCCACCAGGGTTGGCACAGATACGCAGTATTTT.

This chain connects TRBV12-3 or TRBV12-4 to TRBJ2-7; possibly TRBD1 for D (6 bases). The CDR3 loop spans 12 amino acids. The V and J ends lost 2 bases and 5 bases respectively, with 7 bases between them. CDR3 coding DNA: TGTGCCAGCAGTTTAAACAGGGACGAGCAGTACTTC. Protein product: CASSLNRDEQYF.

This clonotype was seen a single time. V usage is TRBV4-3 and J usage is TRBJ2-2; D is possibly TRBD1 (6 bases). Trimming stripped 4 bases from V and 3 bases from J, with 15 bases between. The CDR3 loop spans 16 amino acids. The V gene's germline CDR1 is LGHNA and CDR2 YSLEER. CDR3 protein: CASSPRQAQYTGELFF. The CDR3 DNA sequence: TGCGCCAGCAGCCCTCGACAGGCGCAGTACACCGGGGAGCTGTTTTTT.

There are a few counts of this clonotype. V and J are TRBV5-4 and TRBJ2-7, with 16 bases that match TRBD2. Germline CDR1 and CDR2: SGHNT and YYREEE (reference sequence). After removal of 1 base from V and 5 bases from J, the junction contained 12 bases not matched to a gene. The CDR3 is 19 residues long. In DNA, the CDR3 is TGTGCCAGCAGCTTGTCCAGGGGACTAGCGGGGGGGCGAGACGACGAGCAGTACTTC. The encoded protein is CASSLSRGLAGGRDDEQYF.

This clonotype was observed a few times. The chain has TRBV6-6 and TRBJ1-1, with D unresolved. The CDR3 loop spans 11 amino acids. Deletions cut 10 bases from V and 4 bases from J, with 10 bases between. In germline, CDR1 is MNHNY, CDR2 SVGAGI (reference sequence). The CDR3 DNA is TGTGCCACTCAAATGGGCACTGAAGCTTTCTTT. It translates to CATQMGTEAFF.

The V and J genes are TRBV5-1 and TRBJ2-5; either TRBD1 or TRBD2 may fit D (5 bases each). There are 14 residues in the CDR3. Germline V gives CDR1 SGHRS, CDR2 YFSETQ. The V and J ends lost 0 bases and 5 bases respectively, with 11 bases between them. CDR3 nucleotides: TGCGCCAGCAGCTTGGGGGGGATACGGGAGACCCAGTACTTC. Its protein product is CASSLGGIRETQYF.

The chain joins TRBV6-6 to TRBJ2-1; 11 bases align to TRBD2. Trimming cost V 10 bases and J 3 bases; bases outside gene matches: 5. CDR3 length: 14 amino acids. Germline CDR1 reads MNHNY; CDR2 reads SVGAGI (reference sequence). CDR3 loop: CATRLAGSYNEQFF. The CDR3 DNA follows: TGTGCCACCAGACTAGCGGGGAGCTACAATGAGCAGTTCTTC.